The T cell receptor (beta chain) under discussion was sequenced for a study of monozygotic twins with inflammatory bowel disease. Per the germline V gene, CDR1 is SGHDT and CDR2 is YYEEEE. This CDR3 region has 13 residues. For this clonotype: Its specificity is unknown.

Whole-study findings and limits: With inverse Simpson as the measure, TCRbeta diversity was lower in IBD patients than in healthy co-twins.

One entry per CDR3 protein, without DNA, is what TCRdb gives after re-calling the 5' RACE reads. The clone table shows more than 110,000 distinct CDR3 sequences, with the ten largest holding about 1.2%. The source of this sequence is a human donor with ulcerative colitis or Crohn's disease, or a healthy co-twin of an affected twin (not recorded which). Sequenced input: blood. The chain joins TRBV5-6 to TRBJ2-4. CDR3 in amino acids: CASSLNGGNIQYF.